The 3 T cell receptor beta chains given below trace back to one sample, sequenced in a study of prognosis after radiotherapy for stage I lung cancer. Multiplex PCR in two rounds served to amplify TCR beta CDR3 from genomic DNA. During first-round PCR, primers specific to each TRBV and TRBJ gene were used. One entry per CDR3 protein results from TCRdb running MiXCR on the multiplex PCR reads. Among over 45,000 distinct CDR3 sequences listed, 26% were seen once. The source was PBMCs, collected before or after stereotactic body radiation therapy (not recorded which). Receptor source: a donor aged 50 or older with non-small cell lung cancer.

Comments on this clonotype: The germline gene is not matched at one end of the junction; a read error may be the cause. V is TRBV7-9 and J is TRBJ1-4, with D maybe TRBD1 (5 bases). The germline V gene encodes CDR1 SEHNR and CDR2 FQNEAQ (reference sequence). This CDR3 contains 15 residues. The CDR3 spells CAGSLRGTAREKLFF. The CDR3 bases are TGTGCCGGCAGCTTACGCGGGACGGCACGTGAAAAACTGTTTTTT.

The table lists this clonotype with many counts. The CDR3 is CSVEGVDGAYEQYF. CDR3 coding DNA: TGCAGCGTTGAAGGAGTTGACGGAGCCTACGAGCAGTACTTC. The chain uses TRBV29-1 and TRBJ2-7; D not certain. V was pared by 1 base and J by 2 bases, with 12 bases between. This CDR3 has 14 residues. Looked up from germline, CDR1 is SQVTM and CDR2 is ANQGSEA.

This clonotype has at least ten counts. The chain links TRBV10-3 to TRBJ1-2, with a tentative D call TRBD1 (5 bases). Deletions cut 8 bases from V and 6 bases from J, with 13 bases between. Per germline, CDR1 ENHRY and CDR2 SYGVKD. This CDR3 is 12 amino acids long. The CDR3 reads CAIRAGTNGYTF. CDR3 DNA sequence: TGTGCCATCCGGGCAGGGACCAATGGCTACACCTTC.